This entry lists 18 T cell receptor beta chains sequenced from one sample in a study of OX40 agonist ivuxolimab in advanced cancers. Here immunoSEQ multiplex PCR was the method, and the copy in TCRdb shows in-frame clones only, minus some. The table includes about 81,000 clones, just over 90% detected once. The sample here was CD4+ or CD8+ T cells sorted from blood, taken in a trial of the OX40 agonist ivuxolimab. All receptors derive from an adult with an advanced solid tumor such as melanoma, head and neck, liver or kidney cancer.

The V call is TRBV4-1, the J call TRBJ2-3; either TRBD1 or TRBD2 may supply D (5 bases each). Trimming took 1 base from V and 4 from J, leaving 18 bases between them. From germline, CDR1 is MGHRA and CDR2 YSYEKL. This CDR3 has 17 residues. The CDR3, as DNA: TGCGCCAGCAGCCAAGTCGGGGTGCGGCAGGGTCCAGATACGCAGTATTTT. Protein product: CASSQVGVRQGPDTQYF.

The chain is built from TRBV27 and TRBJ2-1; 8 nucleotides align to TRBD2. V was pared by 3 bases and J by 8 bases, with 9 bases of the junction left unmatched. CDR1 is MNHEY, CDR2 SMNVEV, per germline (reference sequence). This CDR3 comprises 15 residues. The CDR3 loop reads CASSLVGTSHDEQFF. In nucleotides, the CDR3 is TGTGCCAGCAGTTTGGTAGGGACTAGTCACGATGAGCAGTTCTTC.

Only one count was recorded for this clone. The chain employs TRBV9 and TRBJ1-6; D is perhaps TRBD1 (6 bases). The CDR3 totals 18 residues. The germline V and J ends were trimmed by 0 bases and 4 bases, with 17 bases remaining between them. In germline, CDR1 is SGDLS, CDR2 YYNGEE. The CDR3 DNA follows: TGTGCCAGCAGCGTAGGGTCCGCAGACAGGACTTATAATTCACCCCTCCACTTT. Translated: CASSVGSADRTYNSPLHF.

The rearrangement joins TRBV4-2 to TRBJ2-5, with 11 nucleotides matching TRBD1. Losses at the gene ends were 3 bases for V and 3 bases for J; bases not matched to a gene: 9. This CDR3 spans 17 amino acids. The V gene's germline CDR1 is LGHNA and CDR2 YNFKEQ. CDR3: CASSHVIGTGGEETQYF. For the CDR3, the DNA is TGTGCCAGCAGCCATGTAATAGGGACAGGGGGAGAAGAGACCCAGTACTTC.

This chain uses TRBV7-9 with TRBJ2-5, with D possibly matching TRBD2 (7 bases). The germline V gene has CDR1 SEHNR and CDR2 FQNEAQ (reference sequence). The CDR3 loop spans 15 amino acids. The V end lost 3 bases, the J end lost 5 bases, and 16 bases lay between the germline ends. CDR3 amino acids: CASSFITKGGETQYF. As DNA, the CDR3 is TGTGCCAGCAGCTTCATAACCAAGGGGGGGGAGACCCAGTACTTC.

The J gene is TRBJ2-7, the V gene TRBV4-1; 8 positions agree with TRBD1. The CDR3 consists of 16 residues. CDR1 is MGHRA and CDR2 is YSYEKL in the germline V gene. Unmatched junction bases numbered 7, after V lost 3 bases and J lost 0 bases. CDR3 protein: CASSQTGVTSSYEQYF. CDR3 nucleotides: TGCGCCAGCAGCCAGACAGGGGTCACAAGCTCCTACGAGCAGTACTTC.

This clone was observed once. This chain uses TRBV5-1 with TRBJ1-1; 9 bases align to TRBD1. The CDR3 loop spans 15 amino acids. Trimming at V came to 5 bases and at J to 3 bases, leaving 8 bases not matched to a gene. CDR1 SGHRS and CDR2 YFSETQ come from the germline V gene. CDR3 DNA sequence: TGCGCCAGCAGAAACAGGGGGCGTTGGGACACTGAAGCTTTCTTT. Translated, it gives CASRNRGRWDTEAFF.

The V gene is TRBV29-1, the J gene TRBJ2-1; D possibly corresponds to TRBD1 (5 bases). Trimming cost V 1 base and J 15 bases, with 16 bases left between them. The CDR3 contains 12 residues. Germline values: CDR1 SQVTM, CDR2 ANQGSEA. CDR3 DNA sequence: TGCAGCGTTGAAGCAGAGTCGACAGTCGCGTTCTTC. It is translated as CSVEAESTVAFF.

V is TRBV7-5 and J is TRBJ2-7. TRBV7-5 is designated a pseudogene. CDR3 length equals 15 residues. The CDR3 bases are TGTGCCAGAAGCTTAGTGAAGGTCAGAAGCTACGAGCAGTACTTC. It specifies CARSLVKVRSYEQYF.

J is TRBJ2-4 and V is TRBV4-1, with D possibly being TRBD1 (5 bases). The CDR3 has 18 residues. The ends were cut back, 1 base at V and 0 bases at J, with 16 bases in the middle. Germline loops: CDR1 MGHRA, CDR2 YSYEKL. The CDR3 here is CASSQAPVTDLAKNIQYF. CDR3 coding DNA: TGCGCCAGCAGCCAAGCCCCGGTGACAGACCTAGCCAAAAACATTCAGTACTTC.

This clone was seen only once. The chain couples TRBV11-1 to TRBJ1-1, with D hard to call. The CDR3 runs to 13 residues. Germline loops: CDR1 SGHAT, CDR2 FQDESV (reference sequence). V shed 6 bases and J shed 0 bases, with 8 bases lying between them. Here the CDR3 reads CASSLEMNTEAFF. CDR3 DNA: TGTGCCAGCAGTCTCGAGATGAACACTGAAGCTTTCTTT.

This rearrangement joins TRBV19 to TRBJ2-7, with 7 bases fitting TRBD2. This CDR3 comprises 12 residues. The V gene end was trimmed by 5 bases and the J gene end by 7 bases; junction bases not matched to a gene: 5. In germline, CDR1 is LNHDA, CDR2 SQIVND (reference sequence). CDR3 amino acids: CASSPGAGEQYF. The CDR3 DNA reads TGTGCCAGTAGTCCGGGAGCGGGGGAGCAGTACTTC.

The rearrangement links TRBV2 to TRBJ2-5; 7 bases agree with TRBD1. Germline V gene data show CDR1 as SNHLY and CDR2 as FYNNEI. J gave up 4 bases and V 7 bases, and 6 bases lay outside the gene matches. CDR3 size: 13 residues. CDR3 nucleotides: TGTGCCAGCACCCGACAGGGTCGAGAGACCCAGTACTTC. Protein product: CASTRQGRETQYF.

This sequence joins TRBV15 and TRBJ2-1; D is uncertain. V lost 5 bases, J lost 6 bases, and 14 bases lay in between. The CDR3 totals 14 residues. Germline V gene data show CDR1 as LNHNV and CDR2 as YYDKDF (reference sequence). CDR3 loop: CATSHEVGPNEQFF. The CDR3 DNA follows: TGTGCCACCAGCCACGAAGTCGGCCCCAATGAGCAGTTCTTC.

The chain joins TRBV2 to TRBJ1-1; 8 bases map to TRBD1. The CDR3 loop spans 15 amino acids. V shed 4 bases, J shed 3 bases, and the junction held 7 bases outside the gene matches. Germline V gene sequence: CDR1 SNHLY, CDR2 FYNNEI. In DNA, the CDR3 is TGTGCCAGCAGTGCCAGGACAGGGCTTGACACTGAAGCTTTCTTT. It translates to CASSARTGLDTEAFF.

This clone has just one count. This chain joins TRBV27 and TRBJ1-2; D is undetermined. V was pared by 0 bases and J by 2 bases, with 10 bases between. Germline V lookup: CDR1 MNHEY, CDR2 SMNVEV (reference sequence). The CDR3 consists of 15 residues. CDR3 coding DNA: TGTGCCAGCAGTTTATCCTACGTCCTGAACTATGGCTACACCTTC. Its protein product is CASSLSYVLNYGYTF.

V is TRBV5-1 and J is TRBJ2-2; tentative D call: TRBD2 (6 bases). Trimming left V 6 bases short and J 3 bases short, with 24 bases between. There are 18 residues in the CDR3. In germline, CDR1 is SGHRS, CDR2 YFSETQ. In DNA, the CDR3 is TGCGCCAGCACCCATACTCGTCGGCGGGATAGGGACACCGGGGAGCTGTTTTTT. Protein: CASTHTRRRDRDTGELFF.

V usage is TRBV27 and J usage is TRBJ1-1, with unresolved D. CDR1 is MNHEY, CDR2 SMNVEV, per germline (reference sequence). Trimming stripped 6 bases from V and 11 bases from J, with 10 bases between. The CDR3 is 10 amino acids. The CDR3 loop reads CASSDPGAFF. CDR3 sequence (DNA): TGTGCCAGCAGCGACCCTGGGGCTTTCTTT.